These T cell receptor beta chains were read from a single sample in a study of T cell responses to AZD1222 COVID-19 vaccine. The assay was immunoSEQ multiplex PCR, and TCRdb's table has in-frame clones only and misses some. The sample has roughly 91,000 clones, more than 90% seen once; the top ten hold around 3%. Specimen: peripheral blood, collected on day 0 of AZD1222 vaccination. The receptors derive from an adult in good health. Both conserved end residues are part of each CDR3. A D gene is named only where the DNA matches it firmly. Clone size is not always given. Where it is, it says once, few, many or a class for expanded clones.

J gene,V gene,D gene,clone size,CDR3 protein,CDR3 DNA
TRBJ1-3,TRBV19,NA,NA,CASSIHGNTIYF,TGTGCCAGTAGTATTCACGGAAACACCATATATTTT
TRBJ1-2,TRBV27,TRBD1,NA,CASSTGGEGYTF,TGTGCCAGCAGTACAGGGGGCGAGGGCTACACCTTC
TRBJ1-1,TRBV21-1,NA,NA,CASSKEGSMNTEAFF,TGTGCCAGCAGCAAAGAGGGCAGCATGAACACTGAAGCTTTCTTT
TRBJ1-5,TRBV19,NA,NA,CASSMTGRQPQHF,TGTGCCAGTAGTATGACGGGGCGTCAGCCCCAGCATTTT
TRBJ1-2,TRBV12-3/TRBV12-4,TRBD1,NA,CASRTTGVWGYTF,TGTGCCAGCAGAACCACAGGGGTCTGGGGCTACACCTTC
TRBJ2-7,TRBV4-1,TRBD1,once,CASSQGDRGRYEQYF,TGCGCCAGCAGCCAAGGGGACAGGGGTAGATACGAGCAGTACTTC
TRBJ1-5,TRBV24-1,NA,NA,CATSDGGYNQPQHF,TGTGCCACCAGTGATGGGGGATACAATCAGCCCCAGCATTTT
TRBJ1-1,TRBV15,NA,NA,CATSSDRGNTEAFF,TGTGCCACCAGCAGCGATAGGGGGAACACTGAAGCTTTCTTT
TRBJ2-2,TRBV2,NA,once,CASSEEGAINTGELFF,TGTGCCAGCAGTGAGGAGGGGGCGATCAACACCGGGGAGCTGTTTTTT
TRBJ1-6,TRBV15,NA,NA,CATSTRTAVSPLHF,TGTGCCACCAGCACCCGGACAGCCGTTTCACCCCTCCACTTT
TRBJ1-6,TRBV5-5,NA,NA,CASRLTGASSYNSPLHF,TGTGCCAGCAGATTAACAGGCGCGAGCTCCTATAATTCACCCCTCCACTTT
TRBJ2-7,TRBV11-2,TRBD2,NA,CASTGTSAATYEQYF,TGTGCCAGCACAGGGACTAGCGCGGCCACCTACGAGCAGTACTTC
TRBJ2-1,TRBV29-1,NA,few,CSVEGHSYNEQFF,TGCAGCGTTGAGGGACATTCCTACAATGAGCAGTTCTTC